A selection of T cell receptor beta chains follows, all from one sample in a study of TIL therapy for anti-PD-1-resistant metastatic lung cancer. Sequenced by immunoSEQ multiplex PCR; TCRdb stores in-frame clones only, minus some. In the table there are about 59,000 clones, around 67% of which are singletons. Specimen: blood, collected at baseline. The receptors originated from a person aged 25-80 years with non-small cell lung cancer. Both conserved end residues are part of each CDR3. The order of the fields is clone size, CDR3 length, V gene, D gene, J gene, CDR3 DNA, CDR3 protein. The D gene is left open where the match is weak. The listing skips clone size in some rows; elsewhere it reads once, few, many or a size class.

>few|12|TRBV5-6|.|TRBJ2-7
TGTGCCAGCAGCCTCCAGGGATACGAGCAGTACTTC
CASSLQGYEQYF
>.|13|TRBV29-1|TRBD1|TRBJ2-2
TGCAGCGGGGGACAGGGGGACACCGGGGAGCTGTTTTTT
CSGGQGDTGELFF
>.|13|TRBV30|TRBD1|TRBJ2-5
TGTGCCTGGACAGGGGGCGCCTGGGAGACCCAGTACTTC
CAWTGGAWETQYF
>.|13|TRBV7-3|TRBD1|TRBJ1-1
TGTGCCAGCAGCCTCAGGGGGGACACTGAAGCTTTCTTT
CASSLRGDTEAFF
>.|15|TRBV7-2|TRBD2|TRBJ2-1
TGTGCCAGCAGCACGGGACTAGCGGGCCTCGGTGAGCAGTTCTTC
CASSTGLAGLGEQFF
>.|16|TRBV29-1|.|TRBJ1-5
TGCAGCGTTGAAAAAGGGGATTGTTTATTAAGGCGGCCCCAGCATTTT
CSVEKGDCLLRRPQHF
>.|15|TRBV19|TRBD2|TRBJ2-7
TGTGCCAGTGGAGTACGAATAGCGGGACACTACATGCAGTACTTC
CASGVRIAGHYMQYF
>.|13|TRBV7-2|.|TRBJ2-7
TGTGCCAGCAGCTCTAGGACTGCCGGTGAGCAGTACTTC
CASSSRTAGEQYF
>.|13|TRBV28|TRBD1|TRBJ1-5
TGTGCCAGCAGTGGGACAGGGAGTCAGCCCCAGCATTTT
CASSGTGSQPQHF
>.|12|TRBV29-1|TRBD1|TRBJ1-1
TGCAGCGGTACAGGGGGATACACTGAAGCTTTCTTT
CSGTGGYTEAFF
>.|14|TRBV9|.|TRBJ2-1
TGTGCCAGCAGCGTAGGGACGCTATACAATGAGCAGTTCTTC
CASSVGTLYNEQFF
>.|15|TRBV30|.|TRBJ2-2
TGTGCCTGGAGTGTATGGCAGCCGAACACCGGGGAGCTGTTTTTT
CAWSVWQPNTGELFF
>.|18|TRBV29-1|TRBD1|TRBJ2-1
TGCAGCGTTGTAGGGGAATTGGGACAGGGGGTTTCCTACAATGAGCAGTTCTTC
CSVVGELGQGVSYNEQFF
>few|15|TRBV2|TRBD1|TRBJ2-7
TGTGCCAGCAGTGAATTGCCAGGGGGCTTGTACGAGCAGTACTTC
CASSELPGGLYEQYF
>.|12|TRBV7-6|.|TRBJ2-3
TGTGCCAGCAGCCCACGGACAGATACGCAGTATTTT
CASSPRTDTQYF
>few|16|TRBV9|TRBD2|TRBJ2-1
TGTGCCAGCAGCGTAGAGGGGGTCGGACTAGCGGGAGGCCAGTTCTTC
CASSVEGVGLAGGQFF
>.|14|TRBV27|TRBD1|TRBJ1-1
TGTGCCAGCAGTTTACAGGGGGCGAAGACTGAAGCTTTCTTT
CASSLQGAKTEAFF
>few|16|TRBV2|.|TRBJ1-6
TGTGCCAGCAGGGGGGCAGGAAGCTCCTATAATTCACCCCTCCACTTT
CASRGAGSSYNSPLHF
>.|15|TRBV11-2|.|TRBJ1-2
TGTGCCAGCAGCTTAGTCAGGCAGGCCCAGGGGAGCTACACCTTC
CASSLVRQAQGSYTF
>medium-sized|14|TRBV30|TRBD1|TRBJ1-4
TGTGCCTGGAGTACGACAGGGTTTCATGAAAAACTGTTTTTT
CAWSTTGFHEKLFF
>few|13|TRBV30|.|TRBJ1-1
TGTGCCTGGAGCATAGGGCAGAACACTGAAGCTTTCTTT
CAWSIGQNTEAFF
>.|13|TRBV10-3|TRBD1|TRBJ1-5
TGTGCCATCAGTGTGGGACAGGATCAGCCCCAGCATTTT
CAISVGQDQPQHF
>.|15|TRBV6-6|.|TRBJ1-5
TGTGCCAGCAGTCATCATGACAGAACCAATCAGCCCCAGCATTTT
CASSHHDRTNQPQHF
>.|12|TRBV30|.|TRBJ1-1
TGTGCCTGGAGTGCCCCGGGAGATGAAGCTTTCTTT
CAWSAPGDEAFF
>.|15|TRBV13|.|TRBJ2-7
TGTGCCAGCAGCCCCCCGGCAGGGGATACCTACGAGCAGTACTTC
CASSPPAGDTYEQYF
>once|15|TRBV18|.|TRBJ2-1
TGTGCCAGCTCACCAAGGACCGCGCCCTACAATGAGCAGTTCTTC
CASSPRTAPYNEQFF
>.|14|TRBV9|TRBD2|TRBJ2-5
TGTGCCAGCAGCGGGGAGGGAATGAGAGAGACCCAGTACTTC
CASSGEGMRETQYF
>.|14|TRBV11-2|.|TRBJ1-2
TGTGCCAGCAGCTTTAGGTCGCAGGGAGGTGGCTACACCTTC
CASSFRSQGGGYTF
>.|17|TRBV15|TRBD1|TRBJ2-1
TGTGCCACCAGCAGACAGCCGGGACAGAGCTCCTACAATGAGCAGTTCTTC
CATSRQPGQSSYNEQFF
>.|16|TRBV7-9|.|TRBJ1-4
TGTGCCAGCAGCGCCCCCCAGGGGCCCCACAGGGAAAAACTGTTTTTT
CASSAPQGPHREKLFF
>few|15|TRBV6-1|TRBD2|TRBJ2-7
TGTGCCAGCAGTGACCAAGCGGGAGGGCCCTACGAGCAGTACTTC
CASSDQAGGPYEQYF
>.|16|TRBV4-3|.|TRBJ1-4
TGCGCCAGCAGCCAAGATTCGCGACAGTTTAATGAAAAACTGTTTTTT
CASSQDSRQFNEKLFF
>.|16|TRBV6-5|.|TRBJ2-1
TGTGCCAGCAGTTACACACGACTAGAAGTGGCCGATGAGCAGTTCTTC
CASSYTRLEVADEQFF
>.|13|TRBV10-3|TRBD1|TRBJ1-6
TGTGCCATCTCACAGGGGGGAAATTCACCCCTCCACTTT
CAISQGGNSPLHF
>.|11|TRBV28|.|TRBJ2-1
TGTGCCAGCAGTCTTACTAGAGAGCAGTTCTTC
CASSLTREQFF
>.|15|TRBV6-6|TRBD1|TRBJ1-6
TGTGCCAGCAGCGAACAGGGGATGGGGAATTCACCCCTCCACTTT
CASSEQGMGNSPLHF
>.|13|TRBV6-6|.|TRBJ1-1
TGTGCCAGCAGTTACGGCCAGACGGCTGAAGCTTTCTTT
CASSYGQTAEAFF
>.|10|TRBV25-1|.|TRBJ2-1
TGTGCCAGCGGCCCTAGGGAGCAGTTCTTC
CASGPREQFF
>few|15|TRBV19|.|TRBJ1-1
TGTGCCAGTAGTATCCCCCAGGGGAGGAGGACTGAAGCTTTCTTT
CASSIPQGRRTEAFF
>.|16|TRBV7-8|.|TRBJ1-1
TGTGCCAGCAGCTTAGATGTAGGGGCAGCCGGTAGTGAAGCTTTCTTT
CASSLDVGAAGSEAFF
>.|15|TRBV5-1|TRBD1|TRBJ1-6
TGCGCCAGCAGCACCGAACAGGGGGGACGGTCACCCCTCCACTTT
CASSTEQGGRSPLHF
>.|14|TRBV11-2|.|TRBJ2-5
TGTGCCAGCAGCTCCACAGGGGGGGGAGAGACCCAGTACTTC
CASSSTGGGETQYF
>few|15|TRBV7-9|.|TRBJ2-7
TGTGCCAGCAGCCCTACAGCGTCCCGAAGCTACGAGCAGTACTTC
CASSPTASRSYEQYF
>once|14|TRBV27|.|TRBJ1-6
TGTGCCAGCAGTACTGACTTTTATAATTCACCCCTCCACTTT
CASSTDFYNSPLHF
>.|14|TRBV18|.|TRBJ2-5
TGTGCCAGCTCACCGAAACCAGGGGGGGAGACCCAGTACTTC
CASSPKPGGETQYF
>.|14|TRBV5-1|.|TRBJ2-3
TGCGCCAGCAGAGGGACAACAGTCCCAGATACGCAGTATTTT
CASRGTTVPDTQYF
>few|16|TRBV11-2|.|TRBJ1-1
TGTGCCAGCAGCTTAGCAGATTGGGGCAGGGGAGCTGAAGCTTTCTTT
CASSLADWGRGAEAFF
>.|15|TRBV27|.|TRBJ1-2
TGTGCCAGCAGTTTATCGCGGCAGGGGAACTATGGCTACACCTTC
CASSLSRQGNYGYTF
>.|15|TRBV5-4|TRBD1|TRBJ1-2
TGTGCCAGCAGCTCGTCCGGGACAGGGGGGGATGGCTACACCTTC
CASSSSGTGGDGYTF
>few|15|TRBV7-8|.|TRBJ1-1
TGTGCCAGCAGCTTAGAGTACGGAACTTACACTGAAGCTTTCTTT
CASSLEYGTYTEAFF
>.|19|TRBV5-1|.|TRBJ2-7
TGCGCCAGCAGCTTGGCCGTTCGGCAGGGCAGGCCCCCTAACTACGAGCAGTACTTC
CASSLAVRQGRPPNYEQYF
>.|13|TRBV11-3|.|TRBJ2-7
TGTGCCAGCAGCTTAGGAAGAACCTACGAGCAGTACTTC
CASSLGRTYEQYF
>.|13|TRBV6-1|TRBD1|TRBJ2-7
TGTGCCAGCAGTTGGGACAGGTCCTACGAGCAGTACTTC
CASSWDRSYEQYF
>.|19|TRBV19|TRBD2|TRBJ2-2
TGTGCCAGTAGTACCAGACTAGCGGGAGGGAAGGTGAACACCGGGGAGCTGTTTTTT
CASSTRLAGGKVNTGELFF
>.|11|TRBV5-1|.|TRBJ1-1
TGCGCCAGCAGCCGAACAGGGCTCGCTTTCTTT
CASSRTGLAFF